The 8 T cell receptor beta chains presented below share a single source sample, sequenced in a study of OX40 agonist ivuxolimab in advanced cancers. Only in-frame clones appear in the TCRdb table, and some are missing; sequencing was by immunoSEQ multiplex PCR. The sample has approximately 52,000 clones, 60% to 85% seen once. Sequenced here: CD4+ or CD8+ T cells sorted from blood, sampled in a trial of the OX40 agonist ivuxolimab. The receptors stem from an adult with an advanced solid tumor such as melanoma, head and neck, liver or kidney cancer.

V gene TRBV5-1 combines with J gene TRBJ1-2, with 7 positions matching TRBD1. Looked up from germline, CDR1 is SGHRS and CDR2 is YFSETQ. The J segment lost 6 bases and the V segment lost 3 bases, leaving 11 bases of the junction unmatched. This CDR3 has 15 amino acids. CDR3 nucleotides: TGCGCCAGCAGCTCCGGGACAGCCGCAATGGATGGCTACACCTTC. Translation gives CASSSGTAAMDGYTF.

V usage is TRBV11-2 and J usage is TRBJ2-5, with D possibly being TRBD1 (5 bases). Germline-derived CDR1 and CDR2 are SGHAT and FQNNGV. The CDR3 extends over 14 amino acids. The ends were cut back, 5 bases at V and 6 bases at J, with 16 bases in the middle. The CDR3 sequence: CASSPRQSWKTQYF. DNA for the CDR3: TGTGCCAGCAGCCCCCGACAGAGCTGGAAGACCCAGTACTTC.

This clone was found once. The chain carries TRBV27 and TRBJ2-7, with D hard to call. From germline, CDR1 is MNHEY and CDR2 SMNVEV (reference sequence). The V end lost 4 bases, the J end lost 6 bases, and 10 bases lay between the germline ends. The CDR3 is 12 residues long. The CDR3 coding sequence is TGTGCCAGCAGTTCTTACGGTTCCGAGCAGTACTTC. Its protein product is CASSSYGSEQYF.

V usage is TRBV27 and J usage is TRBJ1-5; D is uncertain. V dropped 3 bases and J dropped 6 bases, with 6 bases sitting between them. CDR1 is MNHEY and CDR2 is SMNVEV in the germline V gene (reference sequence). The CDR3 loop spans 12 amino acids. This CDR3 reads CASSFYGQPQHF. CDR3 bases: TGTGCCAGCAGTTTCTATGGTCAGCCCCAGCATTTT.

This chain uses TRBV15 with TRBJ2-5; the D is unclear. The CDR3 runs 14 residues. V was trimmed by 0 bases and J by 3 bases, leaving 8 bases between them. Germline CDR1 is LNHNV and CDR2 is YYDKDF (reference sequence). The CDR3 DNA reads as TGTGCCACCAGCAGAGATGGTAGAGAAGAGACCCAGTACTTC. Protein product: CATSRDGREETQYF.

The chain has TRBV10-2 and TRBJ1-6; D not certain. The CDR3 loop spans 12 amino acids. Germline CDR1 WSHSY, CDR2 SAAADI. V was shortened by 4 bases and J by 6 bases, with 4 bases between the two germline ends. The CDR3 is CASSAANSPLHF. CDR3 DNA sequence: TGCGCCAGCAGTGCGGCTAATTCACCCCTCCACTTT.

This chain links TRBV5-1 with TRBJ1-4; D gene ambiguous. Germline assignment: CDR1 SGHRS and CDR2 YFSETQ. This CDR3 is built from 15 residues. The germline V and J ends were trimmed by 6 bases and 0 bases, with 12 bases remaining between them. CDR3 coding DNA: TGCGCCAGCAAAGGGAGGCCGGCAACTAATGAAAAACTGTTTTTT. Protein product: CASKGRPATNEKLFF.

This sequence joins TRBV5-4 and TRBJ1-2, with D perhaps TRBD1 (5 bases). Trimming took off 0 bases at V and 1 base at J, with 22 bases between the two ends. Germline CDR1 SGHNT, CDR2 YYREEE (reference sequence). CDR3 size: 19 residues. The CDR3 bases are TGTGCCAGCAGCTTGGTTATCGGGGCCGGAGTCTTACGTAACTATGGCTACACCTTC. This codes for CASSLVIGAGVLRNYGYTF.